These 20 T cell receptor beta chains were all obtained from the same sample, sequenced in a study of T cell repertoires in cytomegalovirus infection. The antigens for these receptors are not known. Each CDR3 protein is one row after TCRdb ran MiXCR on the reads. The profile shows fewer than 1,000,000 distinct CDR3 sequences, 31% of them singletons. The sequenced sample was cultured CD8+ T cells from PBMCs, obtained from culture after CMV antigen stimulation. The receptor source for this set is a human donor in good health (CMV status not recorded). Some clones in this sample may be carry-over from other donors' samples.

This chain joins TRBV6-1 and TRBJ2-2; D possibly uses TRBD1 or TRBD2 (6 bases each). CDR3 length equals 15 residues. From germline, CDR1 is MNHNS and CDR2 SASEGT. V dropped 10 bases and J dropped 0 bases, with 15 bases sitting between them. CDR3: CATREDSTNTGELFF. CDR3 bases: TGTGCCACCAGGGAGGACAGCACGAACACCGGGGAGCTGTTTTTT.

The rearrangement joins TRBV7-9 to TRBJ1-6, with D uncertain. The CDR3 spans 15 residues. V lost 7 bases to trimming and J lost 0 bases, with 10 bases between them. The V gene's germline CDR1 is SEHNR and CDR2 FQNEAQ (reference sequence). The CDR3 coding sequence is TGTGCCAGCATGCCAGCCCGCTCCTATAATTCACCCCTCCACTTT. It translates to CASMPARSYNSPLHF.

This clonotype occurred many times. For the CDR3, the DNA is TGTGCCAGCAGCCTTGGACAGGGTAACACCGGGGAGCTGTTTTTT. Translated, it gives CASSLGQGNTGELFF. The V call is TRBV7-6, the J call TRBJ2-2; 8 bases match TRBD1. CDR1 and CDR2 (germline): SGHVS, FNYEAQ. V lost 5 bases, J lost 2 bases, and 4 bases stayed unmatched. This CDR3 contains 15 residues.

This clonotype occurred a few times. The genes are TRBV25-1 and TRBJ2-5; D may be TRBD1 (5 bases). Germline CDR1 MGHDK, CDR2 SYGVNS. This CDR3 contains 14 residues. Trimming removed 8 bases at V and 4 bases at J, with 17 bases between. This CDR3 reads CASGDSFIGETQYF. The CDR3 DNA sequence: TGTGCCAGCGGCGACAGTTTTATTGGAGAGACCCAGTACTTC.

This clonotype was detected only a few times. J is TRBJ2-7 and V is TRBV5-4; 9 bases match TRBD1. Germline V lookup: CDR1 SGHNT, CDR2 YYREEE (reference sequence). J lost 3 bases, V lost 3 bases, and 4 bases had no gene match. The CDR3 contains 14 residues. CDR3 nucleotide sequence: TGTGCCAGCAGCTCTACAGGGGGCCACTACGAGCAGTACTTC. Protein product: CASSSTGGHYEQYF.

In DNA form, the CDR3 reads TGCAGCGTTGAAGGGCAGGGAGGTGCAGATACGCAGTATTTT. The encoded protein is CSVEGQGGADTQYF. V and J are TRBV29-1 and TRBJ2-3; D might be TRBD2 (6 bases). The length of the CDR3 is 14 residues. Germline assignment: CDR1 SQVTM and CDR2 ANQGSEA. V was shortened by 1 base and J by 4 bases, with 12 bases between the two germline ends.

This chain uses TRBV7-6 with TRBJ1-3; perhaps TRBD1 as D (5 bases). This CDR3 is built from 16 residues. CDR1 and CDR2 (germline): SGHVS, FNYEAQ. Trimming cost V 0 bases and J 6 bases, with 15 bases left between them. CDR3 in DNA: TGTGCCAGCAGCTTAGCTCCGGGGGTTGACGAAAACACCATATATTTT. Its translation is CASSLAPGVDENTIYF.

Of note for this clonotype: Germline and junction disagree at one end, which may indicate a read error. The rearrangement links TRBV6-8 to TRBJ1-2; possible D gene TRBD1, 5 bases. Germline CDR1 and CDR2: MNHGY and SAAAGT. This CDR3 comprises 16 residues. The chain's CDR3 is CASRYSTATLFYGYTF. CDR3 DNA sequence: TGTGCCAGCAGATACTCGACAGCGACCCTTTTCTATGGCTACACCTTC.

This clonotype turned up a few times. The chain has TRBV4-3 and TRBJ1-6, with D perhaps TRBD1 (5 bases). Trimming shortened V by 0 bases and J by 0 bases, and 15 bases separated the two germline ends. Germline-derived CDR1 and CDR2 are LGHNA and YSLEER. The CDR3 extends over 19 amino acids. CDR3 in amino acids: CASSQDPRGKSSYNSPLHF. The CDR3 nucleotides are TGCGCCAGCAGCCAAGATCCGAGGGGCAAGAGCTCCTATAATTCACCCCTCCACTTT.

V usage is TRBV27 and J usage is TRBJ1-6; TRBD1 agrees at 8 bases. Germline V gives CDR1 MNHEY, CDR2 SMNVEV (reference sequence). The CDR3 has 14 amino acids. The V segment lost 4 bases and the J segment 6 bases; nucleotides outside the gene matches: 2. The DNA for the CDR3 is TGTGCCAGCAGTTGGGGACAGGTTAATTCACCCCTCCACTTT. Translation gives CASSWGQVNSPLHF.

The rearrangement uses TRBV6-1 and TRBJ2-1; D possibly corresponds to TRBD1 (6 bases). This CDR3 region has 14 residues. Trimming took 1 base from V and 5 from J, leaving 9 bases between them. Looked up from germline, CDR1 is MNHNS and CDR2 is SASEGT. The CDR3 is CASSEGTDDNEQFF. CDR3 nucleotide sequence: TGTGCCAGCAGTGAAGGGACAGACGACAATGAGCAGTTCTTC.

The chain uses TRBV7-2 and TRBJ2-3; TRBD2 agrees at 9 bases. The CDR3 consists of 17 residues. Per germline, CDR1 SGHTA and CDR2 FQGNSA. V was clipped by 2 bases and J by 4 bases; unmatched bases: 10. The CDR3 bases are TGTGCCAGCAGCTTAAATCGCGCGGGGGGGCCCGCAGATACGCAGTATTTT. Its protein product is CASSLNRAGGPADTQYF.

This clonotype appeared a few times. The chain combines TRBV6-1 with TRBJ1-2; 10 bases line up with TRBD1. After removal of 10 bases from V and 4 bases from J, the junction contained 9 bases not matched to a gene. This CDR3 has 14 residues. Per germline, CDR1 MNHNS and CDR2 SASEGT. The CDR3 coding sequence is TGTGCCACCCTCGACAGGGGGCTCCCCTATGGCTACACCTTC. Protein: CATLDRGLPYGYTF.

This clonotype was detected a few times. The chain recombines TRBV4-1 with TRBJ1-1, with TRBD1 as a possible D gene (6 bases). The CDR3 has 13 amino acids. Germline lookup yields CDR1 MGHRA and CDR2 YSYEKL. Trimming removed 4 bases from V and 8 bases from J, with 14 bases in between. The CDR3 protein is CASSPRFGQEAFF. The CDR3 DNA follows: TGCGCCAGCAGCCCTAGGTTCGGACAGGAAGCTTTCTTT.

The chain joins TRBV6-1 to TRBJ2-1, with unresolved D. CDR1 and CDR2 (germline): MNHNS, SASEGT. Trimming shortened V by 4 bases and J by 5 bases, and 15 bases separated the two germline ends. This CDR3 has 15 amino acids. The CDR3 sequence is CASSAVALMDNEQFF. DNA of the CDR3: TGTGCCAGCAGTGCCGTAGCCCTAATGGACAATGAGCAGTTCTTC.

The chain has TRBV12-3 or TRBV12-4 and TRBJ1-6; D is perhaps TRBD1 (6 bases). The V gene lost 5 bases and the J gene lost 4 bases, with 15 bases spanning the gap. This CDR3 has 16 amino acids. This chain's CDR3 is CASSRQATNYNSPLHF. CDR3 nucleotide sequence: TGTGCCAGCAGTCGACAGGCGACTAATTATAATTCACCCCTCCACTTT.

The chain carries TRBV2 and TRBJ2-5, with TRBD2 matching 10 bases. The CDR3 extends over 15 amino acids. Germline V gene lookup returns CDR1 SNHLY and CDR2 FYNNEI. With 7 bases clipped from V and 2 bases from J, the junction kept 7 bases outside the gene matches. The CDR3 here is CASTRLAGAQETQYF. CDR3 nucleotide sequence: TGTGCCAGCACCCGGCTAGCGGGGGCTCAAGAGACCCAGTACTTC.

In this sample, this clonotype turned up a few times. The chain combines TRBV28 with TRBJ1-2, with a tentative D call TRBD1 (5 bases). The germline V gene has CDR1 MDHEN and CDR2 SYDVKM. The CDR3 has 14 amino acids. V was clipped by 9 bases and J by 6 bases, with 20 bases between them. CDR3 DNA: TGTGCCAGTCGACCTCTCAGGGTTGGAGATGGCTACACCTTC. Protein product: CASRPLRVGDGYTF.

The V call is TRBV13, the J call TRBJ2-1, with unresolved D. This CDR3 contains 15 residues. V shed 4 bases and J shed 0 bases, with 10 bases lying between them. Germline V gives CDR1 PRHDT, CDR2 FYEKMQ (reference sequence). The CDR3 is CASSSRHSSYNEQFF. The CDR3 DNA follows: TGTGCCAGCAGCTCAAGACACAGCTCCTACAATGAGCAGTTCTTC.

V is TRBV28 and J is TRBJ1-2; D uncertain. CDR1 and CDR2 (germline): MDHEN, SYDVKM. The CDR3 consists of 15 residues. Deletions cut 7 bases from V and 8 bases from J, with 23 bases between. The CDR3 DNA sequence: TGTGCCAGCACCCTCACCCCGGGAGTACTAGAGGGCTACACCTTC. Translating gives CASTLTPGVLEGYTF.